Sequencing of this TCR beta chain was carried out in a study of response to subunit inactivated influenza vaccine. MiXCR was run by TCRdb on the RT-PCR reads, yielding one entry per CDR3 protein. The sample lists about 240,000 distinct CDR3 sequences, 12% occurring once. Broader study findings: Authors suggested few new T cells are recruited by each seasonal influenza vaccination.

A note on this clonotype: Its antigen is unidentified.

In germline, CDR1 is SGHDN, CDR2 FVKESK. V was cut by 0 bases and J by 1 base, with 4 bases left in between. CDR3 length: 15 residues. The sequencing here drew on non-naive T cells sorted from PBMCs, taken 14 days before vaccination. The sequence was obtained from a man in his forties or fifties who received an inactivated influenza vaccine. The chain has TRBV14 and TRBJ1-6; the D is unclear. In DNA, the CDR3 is TGTGCCAGCAGCCAAGACGGTTCCTATAATTCACCCCTCCACTTT. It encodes CASSQDGSYNSPLHF.